This entry lists 22 T cell receptor beta chains sequenced from one sample in a study of early T cells in non-severe SARS-CoV-2 infection. TCRdb processed the 5' RACE reads anew with MiXCR; each CDR3 protein has one entry. The sample holds under 70,000 distinct CDR3 sequences, 12% seen once. Source material: whole blood. Receptors originate from an adult who was a healthcare worker with PCR-confirmed SARS-CoV-2 infection or an uninfected control (not recorded which).

The CDR3 DNA reads TGTGCCAGCAGCGTAGGACAGGGAGGCACCGGGGAGCTGTTTTTT. Translated, it gives CASSVGQGGTGELFF. The genes are TRBV9 and TRBJ2-2, with D maybe TRBD1 (7 bases). The germline V gene encodes CDR1 SGDLS and CDR2 YYNGEE. CDR3 size: 15 residues. V lost 0 bases, J lost 4 bases, and 10 bases lay in between. Supplemented by reference TRBV9 and TRBJ2-2, the full variable domain reads DSGVTQTPKHLITATGQRVTLRCSPRSGDLSVYWYQQSLDQGLQFLIQYYNGEERAKGNILERFSAQQFPDLHSELNLSSLELGDSALYFCASSVGQGGTGELFFGEGSRLTVL.

The V gene is TRBV2, the J gene TRBJ1-1; 10 positions agree with TRBD1. The J segment lost 4 bases and the V segment lost 7 bases, leaving 9 bases of the junction unmatched. Germline loops: CDR1 SNHLY, CDR2 FYNNEI. This CDR3 has 15 amino acids. Here the CDR3 reads CASTGQGVLSTEAFF. The CDR3 DNA is TGTGCCAGCACCGGACAGGGGGTCTTGAGCACTGAAGCTTTCTTT.

This clonotype was found many times. This rearrangement joins TRBV28 to TRBJ2-7, with D possibly matching TRBD1 (5 bases). V gave up 7 bases and J gave up 5 bases, with 12 bases separating them. Germline V CDR1 and CDR2: MDHEN, SYDVKM. This CDR3 spans 12 amino acids. The CDR3 loop is CASKGQGHEQYF. CDR3 bases: TGTGCCAGCAAGGGGCAGGGCCACGAGCAGTACTTC.

This clonotype has more than one count but fewer than ten. The chain employs TRBV20-1 and TRBJ2-1, with 9 bases lining up with TRBD1. Germline CDR1 DFQATT, CDR2 SNEGSKA (reference sequence). The CDR3 runs to 11 residues. Trimming cost V 8 bases and J 10 bases; bases outside gene matches: 6. The CDR3, as DNA: TGCAGTCCGGGACAGGGAGTCGAGCAGTTCTTC. Residues: CSPGQGVEQFF.

The table lists this clonotype with many counts. J is TRBJ1-4 and V is TRBV29-1, with D possibly being TRBD1 (5 bases). The CDR3 is 11 residues long. V was pared by 6 bases and J by 5 bases, with 7 bases between. The germline gives CDR1 SQVTM, CDR2 ANQGSEA. The CDR3 coding sequence is TGCAGCGTCGGGGGAAATGAAAAACTGTTTTTT. This encodes CSVGGNEKLFF.

There are a few counts of this clonotype. This sequence joins TRBV6-1 and TRBJ1-2; 7 nucleotides match TRBD1. This CDR3 is 14 amino acids long. The germline V gene encodes CDR1 MNHNS and CDR2 SASEGT. V lost 7 bases to trimming and J lost 1 base; unmatched junction nucleotides: 6. For the CDR3, the DNA is TGTGCCAGCAATCCGGGACAGAGTAACTATGGCTACACCTTC. Translating gives CASNPGQSNYGYTF.

This clonotype has only a few counts. The rearrangement uses TRBV27 and TRBJ2-7; the match to TRBD2 covers 7 bases. Germline assignment: CDR1 MNHEY and CDR2 SMNVEV (reference sequence). CDR3 length: 13 amino acids. Trimming at V came to 2 bases and at J to 7 bases, leaving 5 bases not matched to a gene. The DNA of the CDR3 is TGTGCCAGCAGTTTAGCGGGAGCGGGTGAGCAGTACTTC. The encoded protein is CASSLAGAGEQYF.

The V gene is TRBV6-6, the J gene TRBJ2-5; D is undetermined. CDR1 and CDR2 from the germline V gene are MNHNY and SVGAGI (reference sequence). The CDR3 extends over 12 amino acids. V was clipped by 1 base and J by 1 base, with 1 base between them. CDR3 DNA: TGTGCCAGCAGTTACTTCCAAGAGACCCAGTACTTC. The encoded protein is CASSYFQETQYF.

This clonotype was counted many times. The chain couples TRBV6-1 to TRBJ2-3, with TRBD1 matching over 11 bases. With V trimmed by 5 bases and J by 4 bases, 11 bases remained unmatched. The germline gives CDR1 MNHNS, CDR2 SASEGT. The CDR3 sequence is 17 residues long. This chain's CDR3 is CASSSQDRGLRADTQYF. In nucleotides, the CDR3 is TGTGCCAGCAGTTCCCAGGACAGGGGGCTAAGGGCAGATACGCAGTATTTT.

This clonotype came up many times. The genes are TRBV28 and TRBJ2-7, with a weak D call TRBD2 (6 bases). The CDR3 loop spans 12 amino acids. The germline gives CDR1 MDHEN, CDR2 SYDVKM. Between the trimmed V and J ends, which lost 10 bases and 3 bases, there was a span of 13 bases. The CDR3 DNA reads TGTGCCACCGACCCCGGGGGCTACGAGCAGTACTTC. Translating it yields CATDPGGYEQYF.

CDR3 sequence reads: CASSLRQPTDTQYF. CDR3 in DNA: TGTGCCAGCAGCCTCAGACAGCCCACAGATACGCAGTATTTT. The rearrangement joins TRBV14 to TRBJ2-3; D perhaps matches TRBD1 (5 bases). Trimming stripped 4 bases from V and 2 bases from J, with 10 bases between. Germline CDR1 SGHDN, CDR2 FVKESK. This CDR3 comprises 14 residues.

A remark on this clonotype: A much larger clone differs by one base, so this may be a read error. The CDR3: CSSSPTVTGELFF. The CDR3 DNA reads as TGCTCCAGCAGCCCGACAGTCACCGGGGAGCTGTTTTTT. The J gene is TRBJ2-2, the V gene TRBV5-1, with D perhaps TRBD1 (5 bases). This CDR3 has 13 amino acids. Germline V CDR1 and CDR2: SGHRS, YFSETQ.

Many counts were recorded for this clonotype. The chain links TRBV27 to TRBJ1-6; TRBD1 matches at 8 bases. After removal of 2 bases from V and 8 bases from J, the junction contained 5 bases not matched to a gene. Germline CDR1 and CDR2: MNHEY and SMNVEV (reference sequence). The length of the CDR3 is 15 residues. CDR3 region: CASSLRWTGYSPLHF. CDR3 nucleotides: TGTGCCAGCAGTTTACGCTGGACAGGGTATTCACCCCTCCACTTT.

This clonotype was counted ten times or more. The chain has TRBV7-9 and TRBJ2-1; tentatively, D is TRBD1 (6 bases). V was pared by 1 base and J by 6 bases, with 7 bases between. The germline V gene has CDR1 SEHNR and CDR2 FQNEAQ (reference sequence). The CDR3 is 13 residues long. The CDR3 coding sequence is TGTGCCAGCAGCTTAGGGACAGCCAATGAGCAGTTCTTC. It encodes CASSLGTANEQFF.

This clonotype has more than one count but fewer than ten. V is TRBV7-2 and J is TRBJ2-2; D is unresolved. The germline V and J ends were trimmed by 1 base and 4 bases, with 7 bases remaining between them. The germline gives CDR1 SGHTA, CDR2 FQGNSA. The length of the CDR3 is 14 residues. CDR3 in amino acids: CASSLGEVTGELFF. The CDR3 coding sequence is TGTGCCAGCAGCTTAGGCGAGGTCACCGGGGAGCTGTTTTTT.

The rearrangement joins TRBV7-9 to TRBJ2-3; D assignment may be TRBD1 or TRBD2 (5 bases each). V gave up 2 bases and J gave up 4 bases, with 7 bases separating them. The CDR3 extends over 13 amino acids. Germline values: CDR1 SEHNR, CDR2 FQNEAQ (reference sequence). The CDR3 DNA sequence: TGTGCCAGCAGCTTAATGGGGGCAGATACGCAGTATTTT. Protein: CASSLMGADTQYF.

This clonotype has at least ten counts. The chain couples TRBV5-6 to TRBJ2-7, with 7 bases lining up with TRBD2. Germline V gene data show CDR1 as SGHDT and CDR2 as YYEEEE. V lost 0 bases, J lost 2 bases, and 5 bases stayed unmatched. This CDR3 contains 15 residues. The CDR3 DNA is TGTGCCAGCAGCTTGGAGCTGCGGGAGACCTACGAGCAGTACTTC. Encoded protein: CASSLELRETYEQYF.

There are many counts of this clonotype. V is TRBV9 and J is TRBJ2-1; 13 bases agree with TRBD2. The germline CDR1 and CDR2 sequences are SGDLS and YYNGEE. This CDR3 has 17 residues. The V gene end was trimmed by 4 bases and the J gene end by 7 bases; junction bases not matched to a gene: 11. The CDR3 loop is CASSPPGLAGMNNEQFF. The CDR3 DNA reads as TGTGCCAGCAGCCCTCCGGGACTAGCGGGGATGAATAATGAGCAGTTCTTC.

This clonotype appeared many times. DNA for the CDR3: TGTGCCAGCAGCACTGGGACAGTCCCCTACGAGCAGTACTTC. It encodes CASSTGTVPYEQYF. V gene TRBV7-2 combines with J gene TRBJ2-7; 7 bases match TRBD1. V dropped 5 bases and J dropped 2; count of bases not matched to a gene: 6. The CDR3 totals 14 residues. Germline CDR1 SGHTA, CDR2 FQGNSA.

This clonotype was picked up many times. The chain links TRBV19 to TRBJ1-5; unclear D gene. The CDR3 is made up of 13 amino acids. CDR1 is LNHDA and CDR2 is SQIVND in the germline V gene (reference sequence). Trimming stripped 5 bases from V and 2 bases from J, with 7 bases between. DNA for the CDR3: TGTGCCAGTAGTCAGCAGGGCAATCAGCCCCAGCATTTT. It yields the protein CASSQQGNQPQHF.

This clonotype was counted ten times or more. This chain uses TRBV6-1 with TRBJ1-2, with D unclear. Deletions cut 2 bases from V and 2 bases from J, with 9 bases between. CDR3 length equals 14 residues. Germline V gene sequence: CDR1 MNHNS, CDR2 SASEGT. CDR3 loop: CASSELEGNYGYTF. As DNA, the CDR3 is TGTGCCAGCAGTGAATTGGAAGGGAACTATGGCTACACCTTC.

The CDR3 protein is CASSLGTGGYTEAFF. The CDR3 nucleotides read TGTGCCAGCAGTTTAGGGACAGGGGGCTACACTGAAGCTTTCTTT. The chain has TRBV28 and TRBJ1-1, with TRBD1 identical over 12 bases. This CDR3 spans 15 amino acids. With 2 bases clipped from V and 3 bases from J, the junction kept 1 base outside the gene matches. Germline assignment: CDR1 MDHEN and CDR2 SYDVKM.